This T cell receptor (beta chain) was sequenced during a study of shared clonotypes between healthy human individuals. J was trimmed by 8 bases and V by 8 bases; bases with no gene match: 10. Germline CDR1 SGHDT, CDR2 YYEEEE. This CDR3 has 14 amino acids. This table comes from immunoSEQ multiplex PCR, and its TCRdb copy is limited to in-frame clones, with some not included. The repertoire holds roughly 2,500,000 clones, with 93% as singletons. This chain uses TRBV5-6 with TRBJ1-3; 10 nucleotides align to TRBD1. The sequenced material came from naive CD4+ T cells from PBMCs. Noted subset: CD45RA+ positively selected. The clonotype comes from a man younger than 30 in good health. Some clones in this sample may be carry-over from other donors' samples. CDR3 region: CASQDPGQGHTIYF. The CDR3 bases are TGTGCCAGTCAGGACCCGGGACAGGGGCACACCATATATTTT.